This TCR beta chain was recorded in a study of cytomegalovirus exposure and HLA in healthy donors. Notes on the study in general: For TCR beta chains, V- and J-gene trimming was later linked to a missense DCLRE1C variant.

13 Jbeta primers and 60 Vbeta primers were used for the PCR. The repertoire was sequenced with immunoSEQ multiplex PCR; TCRdb's copy has only in-frame clones and lacks some. The table has over 100,000 clones, 85% to 90% seen once. There are 14 residues in the CDR3. V lost 1 base and J lost 1, with 7 bases in between. Germline CDR1 SEHNR, CDR2 FQNEAQ (reference sequence). On this clone itself: The target antigen is unknown.

The rearrangement joins TRBV7-9 to TRBJ1-1; D is undetermined. This TCR was recovered from a woman aged 25 to 45 in good health and CMV-seronegative. Specimen: PBMCs. CDR3 region: CASSLDLENTEAFF. In nucleotides, the CDR3 is TGTGCCAGCAGCTTAGATTTAGAGAACACTGAAGCTTTCTTT.